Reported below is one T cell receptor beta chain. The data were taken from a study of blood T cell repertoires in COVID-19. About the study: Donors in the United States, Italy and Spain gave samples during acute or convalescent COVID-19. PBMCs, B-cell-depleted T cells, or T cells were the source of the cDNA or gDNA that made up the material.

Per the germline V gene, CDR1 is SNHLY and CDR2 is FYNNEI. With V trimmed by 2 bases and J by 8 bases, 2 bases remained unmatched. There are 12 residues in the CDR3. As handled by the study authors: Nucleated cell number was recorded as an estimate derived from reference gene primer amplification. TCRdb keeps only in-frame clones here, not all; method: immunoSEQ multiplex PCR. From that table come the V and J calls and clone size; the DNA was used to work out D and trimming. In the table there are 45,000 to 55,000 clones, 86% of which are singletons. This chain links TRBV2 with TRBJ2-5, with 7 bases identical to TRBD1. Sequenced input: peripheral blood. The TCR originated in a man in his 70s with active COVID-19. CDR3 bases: TGTGCCAGCAGTGAACAGGGGGAAACCCAGTACTTC. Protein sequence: CASSEQGETQYF.